This TCR beta chain originates from a study of shared clonotypes between healthy human individuals. At deep level, the assay was performed. Original methodology: Filtering differed because ImmunoSEQ produced junction-only sequences that carried no quality scores. Clones were read by immunoSEQ multiplex PCR, and TCRdb kept only the in-frame ones, dropping some. V and J calls and clone size are given by that table; D and trimming were obtained from the DNA. Of about 1 million clones in the sample, about 74% were seen once. This CDR3 contains 16 residues. Trimming took off 2 bases at V and 4 bases at J, with 15 bases between the two ends. CDR1 is ENHRY and CDR2 is SYGVKD in the germline V gene. Study-wide results and limits: The sole specimen, blood, was sampled, and tissue repertoires likely differ. Non-shared clonotypes displayed generation probabilities falling below those of clonotypes present in all four donors.

Note on this clone: The antigen remains undetermined.

The TCR sequence derives from a young man in good health. Sequencing used memory CD4+ T cells sorted from blood. Indicated subset: CD45RA-negative fraction. The chain uses TRBV10-3 and TRBJ1-3; maybe TRBD1 (5 bases). CDR3 DNA: TGTGCCATCAGTGAGACGTCGGGGCTCTCCGGAAACACCATATATTTT. This encodes CAISETSGLSGNTIYF.